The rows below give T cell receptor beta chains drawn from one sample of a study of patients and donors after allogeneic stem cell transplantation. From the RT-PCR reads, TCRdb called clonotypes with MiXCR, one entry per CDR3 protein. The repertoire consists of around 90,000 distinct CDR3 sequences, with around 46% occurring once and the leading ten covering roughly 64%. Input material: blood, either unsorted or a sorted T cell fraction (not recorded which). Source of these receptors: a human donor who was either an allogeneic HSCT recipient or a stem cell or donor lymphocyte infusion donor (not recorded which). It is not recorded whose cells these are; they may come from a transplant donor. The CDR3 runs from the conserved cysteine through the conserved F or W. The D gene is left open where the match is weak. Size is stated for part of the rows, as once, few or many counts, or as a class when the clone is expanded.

CDR3: CASTGSPNTEAFF
DNA: TGTGCCAGCACCGGCAGCCCGAACACTGAAGCTTTCTTT
V: TRBV27
size: -
D: -
J: TRBJ1-1

CDR3: CASRNRRYEQYF
DNA: TGTGCCAGCAGAAATAGACGTTACGAGCAGTACTTC
V: TRBV6-2/TRBV6-3
size: -
D: -
J: TRBJ2-7

CDR3: CASTPGSRAGVETQYF
DNA: TGTGCCAGCACCCCCGGGTCCAGAGCGGGAGTGGAGACCCAGTACTTC
V: TRBV12-3/TRBV12-4
size: -
D: TRBD2
J: TRBJ2-5

CDR3: CAIRGTDGGYTF
DNA: TGTGCCATCAGAGGGACAGACGGGGGCTACACCTTC
V: TRBV10-3
size: few
D: TRBD1
J: TRBJ1-2

CDR3: CASSVEQWGNTEAFF
DNA: TGTGCCAGCAGCGTAGAACAATGGGGGAACACTGAAGCTTTCTTT
V: TRBV9
size: -
D: -
J: TRBJ1-1

CDR3: CASSRREIEDTQYF
DNA: TGTGCCAGCAGCCGACGGGAGATCGAAGATACGCAGTATTTT
V: TRBV6-2/TRBV6-3
size: -
D: -
J: TRBJ2-3

CDR3: CASTLAVQETQYF
DNA: TGTGCCAGCACACTAGCGGTCCAAGAGACCCAGTACTTC
V: TRBV12-3/TRBV12-4
size: -
D: TRBD2
J: TRBJ2-5

CDR3: CASSEIAGNEQFF
DNA: TGCGCCAGCAGTGAAATCGCGGGCAATGAGCAGTTCTTC
V: TRBV10-1
size: -
D: -
J: TRBJ2-1

CDR3: CSIQGSGNTIYF
DNA: TGCAGCATTCAGGGATCTGGAAACACCATATATTTT
V: TRBV29-1
size: -
D: -
J: TRBJ1-3

CDR3: CASSSSKGWNSPLHF
DNA: TGTGCCAGCAGTTCCTCGAAGGGTTGGAATTCACCCCTCCACTTT
V: TRBV28
size: -
D: -
J: TRBJ1-6

CDR3: CASSLGGEYSGNTIYF
DNA: TGTGCCAGCAGCTTAGGCGGGGAGTACTCTGGAAACACCATATATTTT
V: TRBV7-2
size: -
D: -
J: TRBJ1-3

CDR3: CASSFGGQQETQYF
DNA: TGCGCCAGCAGCTTTGGGGGACAGCAAGAGACCCAGTACTTC
V: TRBV5-1
size: -
D: TRBD1
J: TRBJ2-5

CDR3: CSAAGQSYSNQPQHF
DNA: TGCAGTGCCGCCGGACAGTCGTATAGCAATCAGCCCCAGCATTTT
V: TRBV20-1
size: -
D: -
J: TRBJ1-5

CDR3: CASSVQNGEKLFF
DNA: TGTGCCAGCAGCGTACAGAACGGAGAAAAACTGTTTTTT
V: TRBV9
size: -
D: -
J: TRBJ1-4

CDR3: CASSLRTETYEQYF
DNA: TGCGCCAGCAGCTTGCGGACAGAAACCTACGAGCAGTACTTC
V: TRBV5-1
size: -
D: -
J: TRBJ2-7

CDR3: CASSQYSYYRGFSYEQYF
DNA: TGCGCCAGCAGCCAATATTCCTACTACAGGGGGTTCTCCTACGAGCAGTACTTC
V: TRBV4-1
size: -
D: TRBD1
J: TRBJ2-7

CDR3: CASSFKYEQYF
DNA: TGTGCCAGCAGTTTCAAATACGAGCAGTACTTC
V: TRBV12-3/TRBV12-4
size: -
D: -
J: TRBJ2-7

CDR3: CSVGPGTPLVGETQYF
DNA: TGCAGCGTTGGTCCAGGGACTCCCTTGGTGGGGGAGACCCAGTACTTC
V: TRBV29-1
size: -
D: -
J: TRBJ2-5

CDR3: CASSQRDYGYTF
DNA: TGTGCCAGCAGCCAAAGGGACTATGGCTACACCTTC
V: TRBV3-1
size: few
D: -
J: TRBJ1-2

CDR3: CASSLIGKSTEAFF
DNA: TGTGCCAGCAGCTTAATCGGGAAGAGCACTGAAGCTTTCTTT
V: TRBV7-3
size: few
D: -
J: TRBJ1-1

CDR3: CASSLRGYGYTF
DNA: TGTGCCAGCAGTTTGAGGGGCTATGGCTACACCTTC
V: TRBV12-3/TRBV12-4
size: few
D: -
J: TRBJ1-2

CDR3: CASSLRTRNTGELFF
DNA: TGTGCCAGCAGTCTTAGGACGAGGAACACCGGGGAGCTGTTTTTT
V: TRBV3-1
size: -
D: -
J: TRBJ2-2

CDR3: CASSQDRALGSYEQYF
DNA: TGTGCCAGCAGCCAAGATCGGGCCCTCGGCTCCTACGAGCAGTACTTC
V: TRBV3-1
size: -
D: -
J: TRBJ2-7

CDR3: CASSRDRGFGNTIYF
DNA: TGTGCCAGCAGCCGGGACAGGGGGTTTGGAAACACCATATATTTT
V: TRBV6-1
size: -
D: TRBD1
J: TRBJ1-3

CDR3: CASSLDFWDIQYF
DNA: TGTGCCAGCAGTTTAGATTTTTGGGACATTCAGTACTTC
V: TRBV12-3/TRBV12-4
size: -
D: -
J: TRBJ2-4

CDR3: CASSLVSSDSSYEQYF
DNA: TGTGCCAGCAGCTTAGTCAGCTCGGACTCATCCTACGAGCAGTACTTC
V: TRBV7-8
size: -
D: -
J: TRBJ2-7

CDR3: CATGPSSGAYEQYF
DNA: TGCGCCACCGGGCCCTCGAGTGGGGCTTACGAGCAGTACTTC
V: TRBV4-1
size: few
D: -
J: TRBJ2-7

CDR3: CASNQQGPPNQPQHF
DNA: TGTGCCAGCAACCAACAGGGGCCCCCCAATCAGCCCCAGCATTTT
V: TRBV6-1
size: -
D: TRBD1
J: TRBJ1-5

CDR3: CASSYAPGGSGNTIYF
DNA: TGTGCCAGCAGTTACGCTCCAGGGGGGTCTGGAAACACCATATATTTT
V: TRBV6-6
size: few
D: TRBD1
J: TRBJ1-3

CDR3: CASSPRDIRHNEQFF
DNA: TGTGCCAGCAGCCCCCGGGACATTCGGCACAATGAGCAGTTCTTC
V: TRBV3-1
size: -
D: -
J: TRBJ2-1

CDR3: CASILTSGRNGEQFF
DNA: TGTGCCAGCATCTTAACTAGCGGGAGAAACGGTGAGCAGTTCTTC
V: TRBV6-2/TRBV6-3
size: -
D: TRBD2
J: TRBJ2-1

CDR3: CASSLAKGQTGEKLFF
DNA: TGCGCCAGCAGCTTGGCGAAGGGACAGACGGGTGAAAAACTGTTTTTT
V: TRBV5-1
size: few
D: TRBD1
J: TRBJ1-4

CDR3: CASSYGRTSGSLRETQYF
DNA: TGTGCCAGCAGTTACGGTCGAACTAGCGGGAGCCTTCGGGAGACCCAGTACTTC
V: TRBV6-2/TRBV6-3
size: -
D: TRBD2
J: TRBJ2-5

CDR3: CASSLWGSDTEAFF
DNA: TGTGCCAGCAGTTTGTGGGGCTCGGACACTGAAGCTTTCTTT
V: TRBV12-3/TRBV12-4
size: -
D: -
J: TRBJ1-1

CDR3: CASSPIRIGTGRGNTEAFF
DNA: TGTGCCAGCAGCCCCATCCGGATTGGGACAGGGAGGGGGAACACTGAAGCTTTCTTT
V: TRBV6-5
size: -
D: TRBD1
J: TRBJ1-1

CDR3: CSARTEGSIRNQPQHF
DNA: TGCAGTGCTAGGACGGAGGGCAGCATTCGGAATCAGCCCCAGCATTTT
V: TRBV20-1
size: -
D: -
J: TRBJ1-5

CDR3: CASSQDGFGGTEAFF
DNA: TGCGCCAGCAGCCAAGATGGGTTCGGCGGTACTGAAGCTTTCTTT
V: TRBV4-3
size: -
D: -
J: TRBJ1-1

CDR3: CASSLVGGNQPQHF
DNA: TGCGCCAGCAGCTTGGTGGGCGGCAATCAGCCCCAGCATTTT
V: TRBV5-1
size: many
D: -
J: TRBJ1-5

CDR3: CASSLVIGGYTF
DNA: TGTGCCAGCAGCTTAGTTATAGGTGGCTACACCTTC
V: TRBV7-9
size: -
D: -
J: TRBJ1-2

CDR3: CASSLAGTGLSPGNTIYF
DNA: TGTGCCAGCAGCTTGGCCGGGACAGGGCTTTCTCCTGGAAACACCATATATTTT
V: TRBV7-8
size: -
D: TRBD1
J: TRBJ1-3

CDR3: CASSQGSGLNTEAFF
DNA: TGTGCCAGCAGCCAAGGGTCCGGGTTGAACACTGAAGCTTTCTTT
V: TRBV3-1
size: few
D: -
J: TRBJ1-1

CDR3: CASSPALRNLNTEAFF
DNA: TGTGCCAGCAGTCCGGCCTTAAGGAACTTGAACACTGAAGCTTTCTTT
V: TRBV6-1
size: -
D: -
J: TRBJ1-1